Below, 16 T cell receptor beta chains from the same sample are listed, as sequenced in a study of vaccination effects on CD4 cells after COVID-19. Antigens of these TCRs are unknown. Before sequencing took place, the ViraFEST assay used viral peptide pools to expand antigen-specific CD4+ T cells. Culture proceeded for approximately 10 days, and CD4+ T cells were then isolated. Of the BNT162b2 and mRNA-1273 vaccines, participants received two doses of one or the other. Using immunoSEQ multiplex PCR, the repertoire was profiled, and TCRdb retains in-frame clones only, with some absent. The profile shows tens of thousands of clones, about four fifths of them singletons. This sample comprised CD4+ T cells from PBMCs cultured with HCoV-OC43 spike peptides, obtained after COVID-19 vaccination. As for subset: HCoV-OC43 spike overlapping peptide pool stimulation. The receptors shown here come from a human donor who received a COVID-19 vaccine.

Note on this clone: This CDR3 is also generated by other DNA sequences in the sample. The rearrangement uses TRBV5-6 and TRBJ2-3; D is ambiguous. The V and J ends lost 4 bases and 0 bases respectively, with 3 bases between them. Germline values: CDR1 SGHDT, CDR2 YYEEEE. This CDR3 has 12 amino acids. CDR3 bases: TGTGCCAGCAGCCTAAGCACAGATACGCAGTATTTT. As protein: CASSLSTDTQYF.

The J gene is TRBJ1-6, the V gene TRBV12-3 or TRBV12-4; the D is unclear. The V end lost 6 bases, the J end lost 8 bases, and 11 bases lay between the germline ends. The CDR3 consists of 13 residues. CDR3 DNA: TGTGCCAGCAGAGCCATCCTATATTCACCCCTCCACTTT. Protein sequence: CASRAILYSPLHF.

V usage is TRBV4-1 and J usage is TRBJ1-5; possibly TRBD1 for D (6 bases). V was cut by 3 bases and J by 3 bases, with 21 bases left in between. The CDR3 consists of 18 residues. Germline V gives CDR1 MGHRA, CDR2 YSYEKL. CDR3: CASSQDQTTGNPNQPQHF. The CDR3 DNA reads as TGCGCCAGCAGCCAGGACCAAACGACAGGAAATCCCAATCAGCCCCAGCATTTT.

This clone came up a few times. This sequence joins TRBV3-1 (or the pseudogene TRBV3-2) and TRBJ2-1; D is perhaps TRBD1 or TRBD2 (6 bases each). The CDR3 consists of 15 residues. CDR1 and CDR2 (germline): LGHDT, YNNKEL (reference sequence). Trimming took off 7 bases at V and 0 bases at J, with 13 bases between the two ends. CDR3 nucleotide sequence: TGTGCCAGCACCAGAGGGGGGTTCTCCTACAATGAGCAGTTCTTC. Translated: CASTRGGFSYNEQFF.

This chain connects TRBV6-5 to TRBJ1-4; weak D call: TRBD1 (6 bases). The CDR3 length is 15 residues. V shed 10 bases and J shed 4 bases, with 19 bases lying between them. Germline assignment: CDR1 MNHEY and CDR2 SVGAGI. DNA of the CDR3: TGTGCCACCCGCCCGCGCCAGGGGTTTAATGAAAAACTGTTTTTT. Its translation is CATRPRQGFNEKLFF.

The chain recombines TRBV19 with TRBJ1-6; possible D gene TRBD1, 6 bases. The ends were cut back, 1 base at V and 8 bases at J, with 18 bases in the middle. Germline V lookup: CDR1 LNHDA, CDR2 SQIVND (reference sequence). CDR3 size: 17 residues. CDR3 residues: CASSIGGAETLDSPLHF. The CDR3 bases are TGTGCCAGTAGTATAGGGGGGGCAGAAACCCTAGATTCACCCCTCCACTTT.

This clone was found a few times. The genes are TRBV27 and TRBJ2-3, with 7 positions matching TRBD1. This CDR3 has 16 residues. With 4 bases clipped from V and 3 bases from J, the junction kept 10 bases outside the gene matches. Germline-derived CDR1 and CDR2 are MNHEY and SMNVEV (reference sequence). The CDR3: CASSYVGGSRTDTQYF. DNA for the CDR3: TGTGCCAGCAGTTATGTAGGGGGCAGTAGAACAGATACGCAGTATTTT.

This clone has a single count. This sequence joins TRBV5-1 and TRBJ1-3; D is undetermined. From germline, CDR1 is SGHRS and CDR2 YFSETQ. V was trimmed by 4 bases and J by 0 bases, leaving 14 bases between them. The CDR3 sequence is 16 residues long. The CDR3, as DNA: TGCGCCAGCAGCCCAGGACTGCTGAGCTCTGGAAACACCATATATTTT. Encoded protein: CASSPGLLSSGNTIYF.

Note on this clone: Distinct nucleotide sequences in the sample also encode this CDR3. The rearrangement joins TRBV3-1 (or the pseudogene TRBV3-2) to TRBJ2-3, with D hard to call. The CDR3 is made up of 12 amino acids. V was shortened by 2 bases and J by 3 bases, with 3 bases between the two germline ends. Germline CDR1 reads LGHDT; CDR2 reads YNNKEL (reference sequence). The CDR3 region is CASSQSTDTQYF. As DNA, the CDR3 is TGTGCCAGCAGCCAAAGTACAGATACGCAGTATTTT.

The V gene is TRBV19, the J gene TRBJ1-2, with 7 bases matching TRBD1. The CDR3 loop spans 14 amino acids. The V gene end was trimmed by 6 bases and the J gene end by 8 bases; junction bases not matched to a gene: 12. The germline V gene has CDR1 LNHDA and CDR2 SQIVND (reference sequence). The CDR3 coding sequence is TGTGCCAGTAGCCGGCAAGGGGGCTACCAAGGCTACACCTTC. Translation: CASSRQGGYQGYTF.

The gene calls are TRBV24-1 and TRBJ2-3; TRBD2 matches at 16 bases. The CDR3 runs to 18 residues. Germline V gene data show CDR1 as KGHDR and CDR2 as SFDVKD. The V segment lost 2 bases and the J segment 3 bases; nucleotides outside the gene matches: 4. The CDR3: CATSDSGTSGRVTDTQYF. CDR3 DNA sequence: TGTGCCACCAGTGATTCCGGGACTAGCGGGAGGGTAACAGATACGCAGTATTTT.

The genes are TRBV6-5 and TRBJ1-1; unclear D gene. The length of the CDR3 is 13 residues. The V end lost 2 bases, the J end lost 9 bases, and 13 bases lay between the germline ends. CDR1 is MNHEY, CDR2 SVGAGI, per germline. The CDR3 region is CASSYTPAEQAFF. The CDR3 region has the DNA TGTGCCAGCAGTTACACCCCGGCGGAACAAGCTTTCTTT.

The CDR3 sequence is CASSQRLAGGHEQYF. The DNA for the CDR3 is TGTGCCAGCAGCCAACGACTAGCGGGAGGCCACGAGCAGTACTTC. The J gene is TRBJ2-7, the V gene TRBV3-1 (or the pseudogene TRBV3-2); 13 bases fit TRBD2. The CDR3 is 15 residues long. Per germline, CDR1 LGHDT and CDR2 YNNKEL (reference sequence). The trim removed 2 bases at V and 5 bases at J, leaving 3 bases unmatched.

The V call is TRBV6-1, the J call TRBJ2-5; no definite D call. This CDR3 is 20 amino acids long. Germline CDR1 is MNHNS and CDR2 is SASEGT. Trimming cost V 0 bases and J 2 bases, with 25 bases left between them. The CDR3 region has the DNA TGTGCCAGCAGTGAAGCGTTATGGGCACAGTCCACGAGAAGGCAAGAGACCCAGTACTTC. Translated: CASSEALWAQSTRRQETQYF.

The V gene is TRBV24-1, the J gene TRBJ1-1; D gene ambiguous. The V end was cut by 9 bases, the J end by 0 bases, with 4 bases between. This CDR3 has 11 amino acids. Germline V gene data show CDR1 as KGHDR and CDR2 as SFDVKD. DNA of the CDR3: TGTGCCACCGCTGTGAACACTGAAGCTTTCTTT. Protein: CATAVNTEAFF.

The chain links TRBV27 to TRBJ2-7; the D gene is possibly TRBD1 (6 bases). CDR1 and CDR2 from the germline V gene are MNHEY and SMNVEV (reference sequence). V was cut by 8 bases and J by 2 bases, with 13 bases left in between. This CDR3 has 13 residues. Here the CDR3 reads CASGMQGTYEQYF. Here the CDR3 DNA reads TGTGCCAGCGGTATGCAGGGGACCTACGAGCAGTACTTC.